The T cell receptor (beta chain) described here comes from a study of shared T cell receptors in the human thymus. With 4 bases removed from V and 3 bases from J, the gap between germline ends came to 25 bases. Germline CDR1 reads MDHEN; CDR2 reads SYDVKM. This CDR3 comprises 18 residues. Generated by immunoSEQ multiplex PCR, the TCRdb table keeps only in-frame clones and is missing some. This sample has hundreds of thousands of clones, with about 89% found just once. These same records also appear under a second study, on human thymus T cells. Per that study: Corrective cardiac surgery supplied the resected thymus tissue. Gene usage for V and J segments appeared biased in thymic and blood repertoires.

The TCR originated in a boy younger than two with a congenital heart defect. The chain carries TRBV28 and TRBJ2-7; the D gene is possibly TRBD1 (5 bases). The source material was thymocytes. CDR3 amino acids: CASSYWGLQSPPHYEQYF. DNA for the CDR3: TGTGCCAGCAGTTACTGGGGCCTACAAAGTCCCCCCCACTACGAGCAGTACTTC.